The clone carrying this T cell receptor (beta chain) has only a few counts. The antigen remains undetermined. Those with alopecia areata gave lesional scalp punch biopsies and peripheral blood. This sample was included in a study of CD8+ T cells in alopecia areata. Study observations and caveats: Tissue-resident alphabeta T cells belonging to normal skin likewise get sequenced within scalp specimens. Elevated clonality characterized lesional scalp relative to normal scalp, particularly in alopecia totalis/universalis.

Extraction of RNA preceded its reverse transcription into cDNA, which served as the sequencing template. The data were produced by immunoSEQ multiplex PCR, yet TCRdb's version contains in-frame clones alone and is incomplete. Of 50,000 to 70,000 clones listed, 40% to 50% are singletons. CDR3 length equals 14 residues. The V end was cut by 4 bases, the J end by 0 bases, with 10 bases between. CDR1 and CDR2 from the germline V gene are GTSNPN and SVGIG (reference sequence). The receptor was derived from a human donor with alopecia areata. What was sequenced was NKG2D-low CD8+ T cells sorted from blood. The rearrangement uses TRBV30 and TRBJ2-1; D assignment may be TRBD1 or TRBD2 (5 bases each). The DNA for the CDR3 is TGTGCCTGGACCGGGACCGTCTCCTACAATGAGCAGTTCTTC. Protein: CAWTGTVSYNEQFF.